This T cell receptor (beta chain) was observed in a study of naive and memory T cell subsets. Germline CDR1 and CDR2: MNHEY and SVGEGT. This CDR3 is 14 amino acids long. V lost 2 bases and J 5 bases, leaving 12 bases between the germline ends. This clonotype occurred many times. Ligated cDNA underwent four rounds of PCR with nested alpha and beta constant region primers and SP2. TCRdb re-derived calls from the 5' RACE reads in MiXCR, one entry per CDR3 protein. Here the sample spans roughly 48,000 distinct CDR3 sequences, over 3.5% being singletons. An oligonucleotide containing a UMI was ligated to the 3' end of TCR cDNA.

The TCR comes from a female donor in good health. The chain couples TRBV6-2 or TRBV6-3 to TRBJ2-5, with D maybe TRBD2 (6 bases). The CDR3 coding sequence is TGTGCCAGCAGTTACACTAGCTTGAAGGAGACCCAGTACTTC. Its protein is CASSYTSLKETQYF.